The clone carrying this T cell receptor (beta chain) was detected many times. The antigen is not known. Amplified regions were TCR beta CDR3 sequences from RNA transcripts. First-round RT-PCR with HTBI primers amplified the TCR CDR3 region. TCRdb called the multiplex PCR reads again in MiXCR, with one record for every CDR3 protein. The profile covers about 560,000 distinct CDR3 sequences, with about a sixth appearing a single time and about 7% taken by the ten largest. The sample belongs to a study of T cells in Graves' hyperthyroidism and ophthalmopathy. Study observations and caveats: Progression to ophthalmopathy was predicted a median of roughly seven months early.

The V gene end was trimmed by 6 bases and the J gene end by 6 bases; junction bases not matched to a gene: 8. The germline gives CDR1 MNHEY, CDR2 SMNVEV (reference sequence). There are 14 residues in the CDR3. The material sequenced was blood. The chain links TRBV27 to TRBJ1-1, with 9 bases that match TRBD1. This receptor was taken from a woman aged 25 to 39 with Graves' hyperthyroidism. The CDR3 DNA reads TGTGCCAGCAGGCGGACAGGGGCGGACTCTGAAGCTTTCTTT. Translating gives CASRRTGADSEAFF.